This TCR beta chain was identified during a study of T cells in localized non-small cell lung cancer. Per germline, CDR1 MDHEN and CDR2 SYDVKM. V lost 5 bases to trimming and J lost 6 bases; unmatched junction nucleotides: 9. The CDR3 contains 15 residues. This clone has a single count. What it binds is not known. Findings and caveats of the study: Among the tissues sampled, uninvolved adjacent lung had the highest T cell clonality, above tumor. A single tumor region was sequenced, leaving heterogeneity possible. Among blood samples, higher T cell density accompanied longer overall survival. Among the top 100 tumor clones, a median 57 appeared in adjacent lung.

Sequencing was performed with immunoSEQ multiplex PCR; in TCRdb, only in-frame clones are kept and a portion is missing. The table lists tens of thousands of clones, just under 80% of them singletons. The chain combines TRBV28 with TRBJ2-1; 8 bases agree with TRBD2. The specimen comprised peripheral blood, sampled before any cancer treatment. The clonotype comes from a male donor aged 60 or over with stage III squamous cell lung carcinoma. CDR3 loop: CASSAPGLEINEQFF. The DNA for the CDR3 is TGTGCCAGCAGTGCCCCGGGACTAGAGATCAATGAGCAGTTCTTC.